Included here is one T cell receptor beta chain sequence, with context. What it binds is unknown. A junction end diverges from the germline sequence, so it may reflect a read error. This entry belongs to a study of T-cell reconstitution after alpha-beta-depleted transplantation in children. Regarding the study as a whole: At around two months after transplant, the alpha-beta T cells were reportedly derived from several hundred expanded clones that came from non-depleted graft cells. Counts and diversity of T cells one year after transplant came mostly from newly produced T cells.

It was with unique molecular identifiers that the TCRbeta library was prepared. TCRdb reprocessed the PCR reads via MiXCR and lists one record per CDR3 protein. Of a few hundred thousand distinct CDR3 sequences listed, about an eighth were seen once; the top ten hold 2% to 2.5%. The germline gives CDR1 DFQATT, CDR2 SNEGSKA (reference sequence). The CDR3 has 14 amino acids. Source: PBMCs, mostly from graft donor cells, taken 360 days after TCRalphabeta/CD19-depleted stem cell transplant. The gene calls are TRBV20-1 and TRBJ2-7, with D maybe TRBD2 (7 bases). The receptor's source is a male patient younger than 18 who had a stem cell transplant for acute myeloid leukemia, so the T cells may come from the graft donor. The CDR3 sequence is CSARVLGGGYEHYF. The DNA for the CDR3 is TGCAGTGCTAGAGTCTTAGGGGGGGGCTACGAGCATTACTTC.